These 30 T cell receptor beta chains came from one sample sequenced in a study of sequential checkpoint blockade in melanoma. Generated by immunoSEQ multiplex PCR, the TCRdb table keeps only in-frame clones and is missing some. The sample consists of 10,000 to 15,000 clones, under 25% of them appearing once. Regarding treatment: randomized to nivolumab then ipilimumab (arm A) or the reverse (arm B). Source: tumor tissue (inferred from file names), taken from a patient given nivolumab and ipilimumab in sequence. The receptor set was obtained from a human donor with melanoma.

The J gene is TRBJ1-2, the V gene TRBV19; no clear D. The V end lost 5 bases, the J end lost 3 bases, and 13 bases lay between the germline ends. The CDR3 is made up of 14 amino acids. CDR1 is LNHDA, CDR2 SQIVND, per germline (reference sequence). CDR3 coding DNA: TGTGCCAGTAGTTTCCCCGGCAAGGACTATGGCTACACCTTC. It codes for CASSFPGKDYGYTF.

In its sample, this clone was seen a few times. The chain links TRBV6-8 to TRBJ2-3; maybe TRBD2 (5 bases). This CDR3 comprises 14 residues. The V gene lost 5 bases and the J gene lost 6 bases, with 15 bases spanning the gap. Per the germline V gene, CDR1 is MNHGY and CDR2 is SAAAGT. The CDR3 loop reads CASSTRGQADTQYF. The CDR3 bases are TGTGCCAGCAGTACGCGAGGGCAGGCGGATACGCAGTATTTT.

In this sample, this clone turned up a few times. The chain carries TRBV12-5 and TRBJ1-1; a weak D match, TRBD1 (5 bases). The CDR3 is made up of 13 amino acids. The V gene's germline CDR1 is LGHNT and CDR2 FRNRAP. DNA of the CDR3: TGTGCCAGCACCACGGGGCCGGGAGGTGAAGCTTTCTTT. This encodes CASTTGPGGEAFF.

The chain recombines TRBV5-1 with TRBJ1-5; tentatively, D is TRBD1 (6 bases). CDR1 is SGHRS, CDR2 YFSETQ, per germline. Trimming took 0 bases from V and 4 from J, leaving 11 bases between them. The CDR3 runs 15 residues. CDR3 DNA: TGCGCCAGCAGCTTGGGACAGGCCCCGAATCAGCCCCAGCATTTT. Its translation: CASSLGQAPNQPQHF.

This chain links TRBV10-2 with TRBJ1-5; TRBD1 matches 7 bases. Per the germline V gene, CDR1 is WSHSY and CDR2 is SAAADI. Losses at the gene ends were 10 bases for V and 4 bases for J; bases not matched to a gene: 7. CDR3 length: 13 residues. The CDR3 DNA sequence: TGCGCCACCTCGGGACAGAATAATCAGCCCCAGCATTTT. It translates to CATSGQNNQPQHF.

This chain links TRBV19 with TRBJ2-1; D remains unclear. The CDR3 runs to 15 residues. Trimming took off 1 base at V and 2 bases at J, with 9 bases between the two ends. CDR1 is LNHDA, CDR2 SQIVND, per germline (reference sequence). The CDR3 protein is CASSIGLLTYNEQFF. The CDR3 bases are TGTGCCAGTAGTATAGGTCTGCTGACCTACAATGAGCAGTTCTTC.

J is TRBJ1-1 and V is TRBV5-1; perhaps TRBD1 as D (5 bases). The V and J ends lost 0 bases and 0 bases respectively, with 21 bases between them. The CDR3 spans 19 residues. Germline values: CDR1 SGHRS, CDR2 YFSETQ. The CDR3 region is CASSLGRTNLNRMNTEAFF. CDR3 DNA: TGCGCCAGCAGCTTGGGACGGACAAACCTCAATCGAATGAACACTGAAGCTTTCTTT.

This clone came up many times. CDR3 loop: CASSTKTGQRLNTEAFF. CDR3 nucleotides: TGCGCCAGCAGTACGAAGACAGGGCAACGACTGAACACTGAAGCTTTCTTT. The rearrangement links TRBV4-1 to TRBJ1-1, with 7 bases that match TRBD1. From germline, CDR1 is MGHRA and CDR2 YSYEKL. J was trimmed by 0 bases and V by 6 bases; bases with no gene match: 13. The CDR3 loop spans 17 amino acids.

This clone was found a few times. The CDR3 nucleotides are TGTGCCAGCGGCCGGGATAGCTCCTACAATGAGCAGTTCTTC. This gives the protein CASGRDSSYNEQFF. The V call is TRBV11-3, the J call TRBJ2-1, with D possibly TRBD2 on 5 matching bases. CDR3 length: 14 residues. From germline, CDR1 is SGHNT and CDR2 YENEEA. Trimming took 8 bases from V and 0 from J, leaving 11 bases between them. Filled out from reference TRBV11-3 and TRBJ2-1, the complete variable domain reads EAGVVQSPRYKIIEKKQPVAFWCNPISGHNTLYWYLQNLGQGPELLIRYENEEAVDDSQLPKDRFSAERLKGVDSTLKIQPAELGDSAVYLCASGRDSSYNEQFFGPGTRLTVL.

The chain uses TRBV19 and TRBJ1-6; 12 bases agree with TRBD1. The germline gives CDR1 LNHDA, CDR2 SQIVND (reference sequence). Trimming cost V 7 bases and J 11 bases; bases outside gene matches: 6. The CDR3 runs 14 residues. The CDR3 bases are TGTGCCAGTAAAGGGGACAGGGGGCAGGCACCCCTCCACTTT. Residues: CASKGDRGQAPLHF.

This clone has a handful of counts. J is TRBJ2-1 and V is TRBV6-8; 8 bases fit TRBD1. The V gene's germline CDR1 is MNHGY and CDR2 SAAAGT. The V gene end was trimmed by 7 bases and the J gene end by 10 bases; junction bases not matched to a gene: 12. CDR3 length: 14 amino acids. CDR3 residues: CASTRTGRDREQFF. The CDR3 region has the DNA TGTGCCAGCACCCGAACGGGCCGGGACAGGGAGCAGTTCTTC.

The chain combines TRBV6-8 with TRBJ2-7; D may be TRBD1 (6 bases). The CDR3 has 13 amino acids. V gave up 5 bases and J gave up 7 bases, with 15 bases separating them. Germline V gives CDR1 MNHGY, CDR2 SAAAGT. This CDR3 reads CASSRQGLVEQYF. The CDR3 DNA sequence: TGTGCCAGCAGTCGGCAGGGGCTAGTTGAGCAGTACTTC.

The rearrangement uses TRBV5-1 and TRBJ1-1, with 8 bases matching TRBD1. The CDR3 covers 15 residues. Germline values: CDR1 SGHRS, CDR2 YFSETQ. J was trimmed by 0 bases and V by 4 bases; bases with no gene match: 5. CDR3 region: CASSQDRDMNTEAFF. The DNA for the CDR3 is TGCGCCAGCAGCCAGGACAGGGACATGAACACTGAAGCTTTCTTT. The entire variable domain, with the rest obtained from reference TRBV5-1 and TRBJ1-1, is as follows: KAGVTQTPRYLIKTRGQQVTLSCSPISGHRSVSWYQQTPGQGLQFLFEYFSETQRNKGNFPGRFSGRQFSNSRSEMNVSTLELGDSALYLCASSQDRDMNTEAFFGQGTRLTVV.

The genes are TRBV6-8 and TRBJ1-5; a possible D gene is TRBD1 (6 bases). The CDR3 has 15 amino acids. Trimming stripped 6 bases from V and 3 bases from J, with 15 bases between. Germline V gene data show CDR1 as MNHGY and CDR2 as SAAAGT. The CDR3 region is CASSRLQGFNQPQHF. The CDR3 nucleotides are TGTGCCAGCAGCCGACTACAGGGTTTCAATCAGCCCCAGCATTTT.

The chain uses TRBV19 and TRBJ1-1; no clear D. Germline-derived CDR1 and CDR2 are LNHDA and SQIVND (reference sequence). The CDR3 sequence is 14 residues long. V was trimmed by 2 bases and J by 0 bases, leaving 7 bases between them. CDR3 loop: CASSITHMNTEAFF. The CDR3 bases are TGTGCCAGTAGTATAACGCACATGAACACTGAAGCTTTCTTT.

This chain links TRBV14 with TRBJ2-7; D call uncertain. The germline V gene has CDR1 SGHDN and CDR2 FVKESK. This CDR3 is built from 13 residues. Trimming left V 3 bases short and J 7 bases short, with 13 bases between. The CDR3 region is CASSQKESSEQYF. The CDR3 region has the DNA TGTGCCAGCAGCCAGAAAGAGTCGTCTGAGCAGTACTTC.

This clone was counted between two and nine times. The V gene is TRBV7-1, the J gene TRBJ2-2, with D hard to call. TRBV7-1 falls under the ORF class, with uncertain function. Trimming removed 6 bases at V and 7 bases at J, with 12 bases between. The CDR3 contains 13 residues. The CDR3 sequence is CASSLGGNGELFF. The CDR3 DNA reads TGTGCCAGCAGTCTAGGCGGTAACGGGGAGCTGTTTTTT.

V gene TRBV25-1 combines with J gene TRBJ1-3, with D tentatively TRBD1 (5 bases). The ends were cut back, 3 bases at V and 2 bases at J, with 11 bases in the middle. The CDR3 is 15 amino acids. CDR1 and CDR2 (germline): MGHDK, SYGVNS. The CDR3 loop reads CASSEAGSTGNTIYF. DNA of the CDR3: TGTGCCAGCAGTGAGGCAGGGTCAACTGGAAACACCATATATTTT.

This chain joins TRBV18 and TRBJ2-3; no clear D. Germline CDR1 and CDR2: KGHSH and LQKENI. The CDR3 is 12 amino acids. Trimming took off 0 bases at V and 9 bases at J, with 7 bases between the two ends. The CDR3 loop is CASSPPFKTQYF. The CDR3 DNA is TGTGCCAGCTCACCACCGTTCAAGACGCAGTATTTT. Full variable domain (missing parts from reference TRBV18 and TRBJ2-3): NAGVMQNPRHLVRRRGQEARLRCSPMKGHSHVYWYRQLPEEGLKFMVYLQKENIIDESGMPKERFSAEFPKEGPSILRIQQVVRGDSAAYFCASSPPFKTQYFGPGTRLTVL.

This chain links TRBV28 with TRBJ1-6, with TRBD1 matching over 7 bases. The germline V gene encodes CDR1 MDHEN and CDR2 SYDVKM. V dropped 7 bases and J dropped 7; count of bases not matched to a gene: 7. CDR3 length: 14 residues. Here the CDR3 DNA reads TGTGCCAGCAAGAAACAGGGGAGCAATTCACCCCTCCACTTT. This encodes CASKKQGSNSPLHF.

This clone showed up just a few times. This chain's CDR3 is CATSRDLFGTDSNQPQHF. In DNA, the CDR3 is TGTGCCACCAGCAGAGATCTTTTCGGGACAGATAGCAATCAGCCCCAGCATTTT. The J gene is TRBJ1-5, the V gene TRBV15; 7 nucleotides agree with TRBD1. Germline CDR1 LNHNV, CDR2 YYDKDF (reference sequence). CDR3 length equals 18 residues. The junction had 8 bases not matched to a gene; V was cut back by 0 bases and J by 0 bases.

This clone was seen more than once but under ten times. The genes are TRBV29-1 and TRBJ1-4; no reliable D call. In germline, CDR1 is SQVTM, CDR2 ANQGSEA. The CDR3 totals 13 residues. V was cut by 4 bases and J by 5 bases, with 11 bases left in between. The CDR3 here is CSVADGLNEKLFF. The CDR3 coding sequence is TGCAGCGTTGCGGACGGATTAAATGAAAAACTGTTTTTT. Variable domain in full (rest from reference TRBV29-1 and TRBJ1-4): SAVISQKPSRDICQRGTSLTIQCQVDSQVTMMFWYRQQPGQSLTLIATANQGSEATYESGFVIDKFPISRPNLTFSTLTVSNMSPEDSSIYLCSVADGLNEKLFFGSGTQLSVL.

This clone was counted at least ten times. The J gene is TRBJ1-5, the V gene TRBV11-3; D ambiguous. CDR1 is SGHNT and CDR2 is YENEEA in the germline V gene. The CDR3 contains 15 residues. V lost 5 bases and J lost 0, with 11 bases in between. This CDR3 is CASSPGPYSNQPQHF. CDR3 nucleotides: TGTGCCAGCAGCCCCGGACCTTATAGCAATCAGCCCCAGCATTTT.

This clone came up many times. The chain carries TRBV9 and TRBJ1-2; no clear D gene. The V end lost 2 bases, the J end lost 7 bases, and 15 bases lay between the germline ends. The CDR3 totals 14 residues. Germline V gene lookup returns CDR1 SGDLS and CDR2 YYNGEE. This CDR3 is CASSVGSSLAGYTF. The DNA of the CDR3 is TGTGCCAGCAGCGTCGGGAGCTCCTTAGCTGGCTACACCTTC.

This clone counts as medium-sized. The gene calls are TRBV19 and TRBJ2-5; D is ambiguous. Trimming removed 3 bases at V and 0 bases at J, with 5 bases between. The CDR3 is 13 residues long. The V gene's germline CDR1 is LNHDA and CDR2 SQIVND (reference sequence). CDR3: CASSIVYQETQYF. In nucleotides, the CDR3 is TGTGCCAGTAGTATCGTTTACCAAGAGACCCAGTACTTC.

This clone has only a few counts. The chain joins TRBV23-1 to TRBJ2-2; 9 bases match TRBD2. TRBV23-1 is assigned to the ORF class and has an uncertain function. This CDR3 is built from 18 residues. V was clipped by 6 bases and J by 2 bases; unmatched bases: 13. The CDR3 sequence: CASSLEISGGLNTGELFF. The CDR3 DNA follows: TGCGCCAGCAGCTTAGAAATTAGCGGGGGTCTCAACACCGGGGAGCTGTTTTTT.

As regards this clone: Other DNA sequences in this sample translate to the same CDR3. J is TRBJ2-7 and V is TRBV9; D gene unclear. Germline V gene lookup returns CDR1 SGDLS and CDR2 YYNGEE. The CDR3 contains 14 residues. Trimming removed 0 bases from V and 0 bases from J, with 7 bases in between. The CDR3 reads CASSVGTASYEQYF. The CDR3 DNA reads TGTGCCAGCAGCGTAGGGACGGCCTCCTACGAGCAGTACTTC. The variable domain in full, with the rest retrieved from reference TRBV9 and TRBJ2-7, is DSGVTQTPKHLITATGQRVTLRCSPRSGDLSVYWYQQSLDQGLQFLIQYYNGEERAKGNILERFSAQQFPDLHSELNLSSLELGDSALYFCASSVGTASYEQYFGPGTRLTVT.

This clone has just a few counts. The J gene is TRBJ1-1, the V gene TRBV11-1, with TRBD1 identical over 7 bases. Trimming removed 2 bases from V and 3 bases from J; junction bases left unmatched: 6. The CDR3 runs to 15 residues. Germline CDR1 and CDR2: SGHAT and FQDESV (reference sequence). The CDR3 is CASSLLRDRHTEAFF. The CDR3 DNA reads as TGTGCCAGCAGCTTACTCCGGGACAGACACACTGAAGCTTTCTTT. The whole variable domain, remainder taken from reference TRBV11-1 and TRBJ1-1, is EAEVAQSPRYKITEKSQAVAFWCDPISGHATLYWYRQILGQGPELLVQFQDESVVDDSQLPKDRFSAERLKGVDSTLKIQPAELGDSAMYLCASSLLRDRHTEAFFGQGTRLTVV.

A word on this clone: At one end, the junction sequence differs from germline, possibly due to a read error. The genes are TRBV9 and TRBJ2-5; 8 nucleotides line up with TRBD2. The CDR3 sequence is 15 residues long. Germline V CDR1 and CDR2: SGDLS, YYNGEE. The CDR3 nucleotides read TGTGCCCGCAGCGGCTCGGGGGGGCTGGGGGAGACCCAGTACTTC. It specifies CARSGSGGLGETQYF.

This clone was counted many times. V is TRBV11-3 and J is TRBJ2-7; 8 nucleotides match TRBD1. The germline V gene encodes CDR1 SGHNT and CDR2 YENEEA. This CDR3 is 15 amino acids long. Trimming cost V 5 bases and J 5 bases; bases outside gene matches: 11. CDR3 DNA: TGTGCCAGCAGCGGAAGGACAGGGCCCTACCACGAGCAGTACTTC. Translated: CASSGRTGPYHEQYF.